The 9 T cell receptor beta chains presented below share a single source sample, sequenced in a study of T cell responses to AZD1222 COVID-19 vaccine. This table comes from immunoSEQ multiplex PCR, and its TCRdb copy is limited to in-frame clones, with some not included. The sample holds 110,000 to 150,000 clones, around 91% seen once. This sample comprised peripheral blood, obtained on day 0 of AZD1222 vaccination. Receptors were obtained from an adult in good health.

A single count supports this clone. The rearrangement uses TRBV18 and TRBJ1-1; D remains ambiguous. The CDR3 length is 18 residues. CDR1 is KGHSH, CDR2 LQKENI, per germline. The ends were cut back, 1 base at V and 1 base at J, with 19 bases in the middle. The chain's CDR3 is CASSPRDQGLWRNTEAFF. CDR3 coding DNA: TGTGCCAGCTCACCACGCGACCAAGGGCTGTGGAGGAACACTGAAGCTTTCTTT.

V is TRBV12-3 or TRBV12-4 and J is TRBJ1-2, with D unresolved. Trimming took off 8 bases at V and 8 bases at J, with 9 bases between the two ends. The CDR3 is made up of 10 amino acids. CDR3 region: CASYGNGYTF. In nucleotides, the CDR3 is TGTGCCAGCTACGGGAACGGCTACACCTTC.

The chain uses TRBV28 and TRBJ2-1, with D unclear. Trimming pared 3 bases from V and 4 bases from J, leaving 1 base between. Per germline, CDR1 MDHEN and CDR2 SYDVKM. The CDR3 covers 11 residues. The CDR3 region is CASSLYNEQFF. Written as DNA, the CDR3 is TGTGCCAGCAGTTTGTACAATGAGCAGTTCTTC.

The chain recombines TRBV5-6 with TRBJ2-1, with 9 bases fitting TRBD2. CDR1 and CDR2 (germline): SGHDT, YYEEEE. After removal of 6 bases from V and 4 bases from J, the junction contained 8 bases not matched to a gene. The CDR3 has 15 residues. The CDR3 DNA reads as TGTGCCAGCACCCCCGGGACTAGCCAATACAATGAGCAGTTCTTC. Amino acid sequence: CASTPGTSQYNEQFF. The entire variable domain, with the rest obtained from reference TRBV5-6 and TRBJ2-1, is as follows: DAGVTQSPTHLIKTRGQQVTLRCSPKSGHDTVSWYQQALGQGPQFIFQYYEEEERQRGNFPDRFSGHQFPNYSSELNVNALLLGDSALYLCASTPGTSQYNEQFFGPGTRLTVL.

The V call is TRBV3-1 (or the pseudogene TRBV3-2), the J call TRBJ2-1; D gene ambiguous. V was shortened by 3 bases and J by 9 bases, with 9 bases between the two germline ends. The CDR3 consists of 12 residues. Germline loops: CDR1 LGHDT, CDR2 YNNKEL (reference sequence). In nucleotides, the CDR3 is TGTGCCAGCAGCCACTCGCATGGTGAGCAGTTCTTC. Translating it yields CASSHSHGEQFF.

The chain joins TRBV15 to TRBJ1-6; D is unresolved. V dropped 2 bases and J dropped 7 bases, with 6 bases sitting between them. The CDR3 has 13 amino acids. Germline lookup yields CDR1 LNHNV and CDR2 YYDKDF (reference sequence). Here the CDR3 DNA reads TGTGCCACCAGCAGACGGAAGAATTCACCCCTCCACTTT. Translating it yields CATSRRKNSPLHF.

The V gene is TRBV27, the J gene TRBJ2-7; D may match TRBD1 or TRBD2 (5 bases each). Trimming removed 3 bases at V and 6 bases at J, with 15 bases between. This CDR3 contains 14 residues. CDR1 is MNHEY, CDR2 SMNVEV, per germline (reference sequence). The CDR3: CASSFARSGGEQYF. The CDR3, as DNA: TGTGCCAGCAGTTTCGCTCGGAGTGGGGGCGAGCAGTACTTC.

The J gene is TRBJ2-3, the V gene TRBV28; 7 positions match TRBD2. CDR1 and CDR2 from the germline V gene are MDHEN and SYDVKM. The CDR3 contains 15 residues. The trim removed 6 bases at V and 4 bases at J, leaving 10 bases unmatched. This CDR3 reads CASSSLTSAADTQYF. In DNA form, the CDR3 reads TGTGCCAGCAGCTCTCTTACTAGCGCGGCAGATACGCAGTATTTT.

The rearrangement links TRBV18 to TRBJ1-1, with TRBD1 identical over 7 bases. The ends lost 1 base at V and 5 bases at J; junction bases unmatched: 4. Germline CDR1 KGHSH, CDR2 LQKENI. The CDR3 runs 14 residues. This chain's CDR3 is CASSPQGAGTEAFF. CDR3 in DNA: TGTGCCAGCTCACCACAGGGGGCAGGGACTGAAGCTTTCTTT. The full variable domain, completed using reference TRBV18 and TRBJ1-1, is NAGVMQNPRHLVRRRGQEARLRCSPMKGHSHVYWYRQLPEEGLKFMVYLQKENIIDESGMPKERFSAEFPKEGPSILRIQQVVRGDSAAYFCASSPQGAGTEAFFGQGTRLTVV.